These 25 T cell receptor beta chains originate from one sample sequenced in a study of blood T cell repertoires in COVID-19. TCRdb's table, derived via immunoSEQ multiplex PCR, lists solely in-frame clones and lacks some. The repertoire holds around 100,000 clones, 85% seen once, with 3.4% in the top ten. Input material: peripheral blood. The receptors were gathered from a man aged 40-50 years with acute or convalescent COVID-19.

The chain carries TRBV7-2 and TRBJ2-1; D is unresolved. The V gene lost 2 bases and the J gene lost 6 bases, with 8 bases spanning the gap. The germline gives CDR1 SGHTA, CDR2 FQGNSA. This CDR3 has 13 amino acids. The CDR3 spells CASSLIGGNEQFF. The CDR3 nucleotides read TGTGCCAGCAGCTTAATCGGTGGCAATGAGCAGTTCTTC. The full variable domain, in which reference TRBV7-2 and TRBJ2-1 provide the parts outside the CDR3, is GAGVSQSPSNKVTEKGKDVELRCDPISGHTALYWYRQSLGQGLEFLIYFQGNSAPDKSGLPSDRFSAERTGGSVSTLTIQRTQQEDSAVYLCASSLIGGNEQFFGPGTRLTVL.

As for this clone: The same CDR3 is also encoded by other DNA sequences in this sample. The chain carries TRBV12-3 or TRBV12-4 and TRBJ2-3; D unresolved. Trimming removed 1 base from V and 5 bases from J, with 7 bases in between. This CDR3 region has 13 residues. CDR3 region: CASSLGAGDTQYF. The CDR3 nucleotides read TGTGCCAGCAGTTTAGGCGCCGGAGATACGCAGTATTTT.

In DNA, the CDR3 is TGTGCCAGCAGGGCAGGCAATCAGCCCCAGCATTTT. This codes for CASRAGNQPQHF. V usage is TRBV27 and J usage is TRBJ1-5, with unresolved D. Trimming stripped 6 bases from V and 2 bases from J, with 5 bases between. The CDR3 runs 12 residues. From germline, CDR1 is MNHEY and CDR2 SMNVEV (reference sequence).

The gene calls are TRBV19 and TRBJ1-5, with 7 bases lining up with TRBD1. V dropped 7 bases and J dropped 3; count of bases not matched to a gene: 6. This CDR3 has 14 residues. Germline CDR1 and CDR2: LNHDA and SQIVND (reference sequence). CDR3 in amino acids: CASNRGADNQPQHF. The CDR3 DNA reads as TGTGCCAGTAACAGGGGCGCAGACAATCAGCCCCAGCATTTT.

V usage is TRBV5-4 and J usage is TRBJ2-5, with 9 bases aligning to TRBD2. The CDR3 length is 17 residues. Germline CDR1 reads SGHNT; CDR2 reads YYREEE (reference sequence). Trimming at V came to 6 bases and at J to 1 base, leaving 13 bases not matched to a gene. The CDR3 DNA reads as TGTGCCAGCACCCTAGGCGGGGGGGCCAACCTCCAAGAGACCCAGTACTTC. Translating gives CASTLGGGANLQETQYF.

This chain connects TRBV7-9 to TRBJ2-7; D unresolved. The CDR3 sequence is 11 residues long. V was shortened by 2 bases and J by 6 bases, with 5 bases between the two germline ends. CDR1 is SEHNR, CDR2 FQNEAQ, per germline (reference sequence). The CDR3 coding sequence is TGTGCCAGCAGCTTATACGGCGAGCAGTACTTC. As protein: CASSLYGEQYF. Full variable domain (outside the CDR3, taken from reference TRBV7-9 and TRBJ2-7): DTGVSQNPRHKITKRGQNVTFRCDPISEHNRLYWYRQTLGQGPEFLTYFQNEAQLEKSRLLSDRFSAERPKGSFSTLEIQRTEQGDSAMYLCASSLYGEQYFGPGTRLTVT.

The chain recombines TRBV7-3 with TRBJ2-1, with 7 bases that match TRBD1. V lost 1 base and J lost 9; bases outside the gene matches: 9. CDR3 length equals 15 residues. Germline loops: CDR1 SGHTA, CDR2 FQGTGA. The CDR3 DNA follows: TGTGCCAGCAGCTTAAGCCGGGACAGCGAAACTGAGCAGTTCTTC. Translating it yields CASSLSRDSETEQFF.

The chain recombines TRBV7-8 with TRBJ1-5; 9 bases are a match to TRBD1. CDR1 is SGHVS and CDR2 is FQNEAQ in the germline V gene. There are 21 residues in the CDR3. Trimming at V came to 1 base and at J to 4 bases, leaving 20 bases not matched to a gene. As DNA, the CDR3 is TGTGCCAGCAGCTTAGTCGTCAGGCGGACAGGGGACGACCTGCTAAATCAGCCCCAGCATTTT. Encoded protein: CASSLVVRRTGDDLLNQPQHF.

The chain uses TRBV2 and TRBJ2-6, with TRBD2 identical over 8 bases. CDR3 length equals 18 residues. From germline, CDR1 is SNHLY and CDR2 FYNNEI. The junction had 13 bases not matched to a gene; V was cut back by 6 bases and J by 3 bases. The CDR3 sequence is CASRTPGSGVFGANVLTF. CDR3 DNA sequence: TGTGCCAGCAGGACCCCGGGTAGCGGGGTCTTTGGGGCCAACGTCCTGACTTTC.

The chain combines TRBV24-1 with TRBJ2-3; maybe TRBD2 (5 bases). The CDR3 runs to 15 residues. From germline, CDR1 is KGHDR and CDR2 SFDVKD. The V and J ends lost 2 bases and 4 bases respectively, with 12 bases between them. The CDR3 protein is CATSDSSGSADTQYF. The CDR3 DNA reads TGTGCCACCAGTGATTCCTCGGGTAGCGCAGATACGCAGTATTTT.

The V and J genes are TRBV4-1 and TRBJ1-6; D is possibly TRBD1 (5 bases). There are 13 residues in the CDR3. V gave up 0 bases and J gave up 9 bases, with 6 bases separating them. Germline V gene lookup returns CDR1 MGHRA and CDR2 YSYEKL. The CDR3 bases are TGCGCCAGCAGCCAAGATCAGGGTTCACCCCTCCACTTT. This encodes CASSQDQGSPLHF.

The chain recombines TRBV7-9 with TRBJ2-1, with D possibly matching TRBD1 (6 bases). Germline V gene sequence: CDR1 SEHNR, CDR2 FQNEAQ (reference sequence). V was pared by 2 bases and J by 13 bases, with 12 bases between. The CDR3 covers 12 residues. Written as DNA, the CDR3 is TGTGCCAGCAGCTTACCGGGACAAACCCAGTTCTTC. Translated, it gives CASSLPGQTQFF.

The chain couples TRBV19 to TRBJ1-2, with 8 bases that match TRBD1. The germline V gene encodes CDR1 LNHDA and CDR2 SQIVND (reference sequence). The V segment lost 6 bases and the J segment 4 bases; nucleotides outside the gene matches: 4. The length of the CDR3 is 13 residues. The chain's CDR3 is CASRQGGTYGYTF. In DNA form, the CDR3 reads TGTGCCAGTAGACAGGGGGGGACCTATGGCTACACCTTC.

J is TRBJ2-7 and V is TRBV6-6, with D maybe TRBD1 (7 bases). Germline V gene lookup returns CDR1 MNHNY and CDR2 SVGAGI (reference sequence). Deletions cut 2 bases from V and 7 bases from J, with 18 bases between. The CDR3 length is 15 residues. CDR3 coding DNA: TGTGCCAGCAGTTACAACGGAGGGACAGTCCCTGAGCAGTACTTC. This codes for CASSYNGGTVPEQYF.

The chain couples TRBV3-1 (or the pseudogene TRBV3-2) to TRBJ2-1; TRBD2 matches at 8 bases. The CDR3 consists of 15 residues. From germline, CDR1 is LGHDT and CDR2 YNNKEL (reference sequence). V gave up 3 bases and J gave up 6 bases; unmatched junction bases: 7. DNA of the CDR3: TGTGCCAGCAGCCAGCCAGGGACTAGTCGCAATGAGCAGTTCTTC. Its translation: CASSQPGTSRNEQFF.

The chain recombines TRBV24-1 with TRBJ2-7, with TRBD1 matching 9 bases. This CDR3 is 14 amino acids long. Germline V CDR1 and CDR2: KGHDR, SFDVKD. J lost 5 bases, V lost 3 bases, and 4 bases had no gene match. The CDR3 region has the DNA TGTGCCACCAGTGATACCGGGACAGGGCACGAGCAGTACTTC. Protein product: CATSDTGTGHEQYF.

The chain couples TRBV11-3 to TRBJ2-2; D is possibly TRBD1 (6 bases). The germline V and J ends were trimmed by 5 bases and 0 bases, with 16 bases remaining between them. The CDR3 contains 17 residues. From germline, CDR1 is SGHNT and CDR2 YENEEA. The chain's CDR3 is CASSAWSGASNTGELFF. The CDR3 coding sequence is TGTGCCAGCAGCGCCTGGTCAGGGGCCTCGAACACCGGGGAGCTGTTTTTT.

The gene calls are TRBV5-4 and TRBJ2-2, with TRBD2 matching over 8 bases. The CDR3 is 14 residues long. Germline values: CDR1 SGHNT, CDR2 YYREEE (reference sequence). Trimming removed 4 bases from V and 6 bases from J; junction bases left unmatched: 5. CDR3 sequence (DNA): TGTGCCAGCAGCCCGGGACTAGTCCCCGGGGAGCTGTTTTTT. Residues: CASSPGLVPGELFF.

The chain uses TRBV5-5 and TRBJ2-6; D might be TRBD1 (6 bases). Germline V gives CDR1 SGHKS, CDR2 YYEKEE (reference sequence). Trimming shortened V by 4 bases and J by 4 bases, and 15 bases separated the two germline ends. There are 16 residues in the CDR3. This CDR3 is CASSLDLGGGANVLTF. CDR3 in DNA: TGTGCCAGCAGCCTGGACCTTGGGGGCGGGGCCAACGTCCTGACTTTC.

The V and J genes are TRBV12-3 or TRBV12-4 and TRBJ2-5; tentatively, D is TRBD1 (6 bases). The ends were cut back, 5 bases at V and 5 bases at J, with 9 bases in the middle. This CDR3 contains 12 residues. The CDR3 region is CASSPRGETQYF. The CDR3 coding sequence is TGTGCCAGCAGTCCCAGGGGTGAGACCCAGTACTTC.

This clone was observed a few times. CDR3 nucleotide sequence: TGTGCCAGCTCCGTCGCGGGCGGAGAAAATGAAAAACTGTTTTTT. Its translation is CASSVAGGENEKLFF. The V gene is TRBV18, the J gene TRBJ1-4; D is unresolved. The germline V and J ends were trimmed by 6 bases and 5 bases, with 16 bases remaining between them. Germline loops: CDR1 KGHSH, CDR2 LQKENI. CDR3 length: 15 residues.

The chain has TRBV2 and TRBJ2-1, with 9 bases aligning to TRBD1. Germline V lookup: CDR1 SNHLY, CDR2 FYNNEI. The CDR3 is 13 amino acids. Losses at the gene ends were 11 bases for V and 2 bases for J; bases not matched to a gene: 4. CDR3: CALRTGAYNEQFF. The CDR3 DNA reads as TGTGCCCTTAGGACAGGGGCCTACAATGAGCAGTTCTTC.

This clone was observed a few times. The CDR3 DNA sequence: TGTGCCAGCAGCCAAGGGACAGGGGGTTCACCCCTCCACTTT. Its translation: CASSQGTGGSPLHF. The rearrangement joins TRBV3-1 (or the pseudogene TRBV3-2) to TRBJ1-6; 10 bases align to TRBD1. This CDR3 contains 14 residues. CDR1 is LGHDT, CDR2 YNNKEL, per germline (reference sequence). The ends lost 1 base at V and 9 bases at J; junction bases unmatched: 0.

The chain combines TRBV5-1 with TRBJ1-3; D call uncertain. CDR1 and CDR2 (germline): SGHRS, YFSETQ. V was clipped by 4 bases and J by 0 bases, with 14 bases between them. This CDR3 has 16 amino acids. The CDR3 DNA follows: TGCGCCAGCAGCGGAGGTCCAGGAGACTCTGGAAACACCATATATTTT. It codes for CASSGGPGDSGNTIYF. Full variable domain (remainder filled in from reference TRBV5-1 and TRBJ1-3): KAGVTQTPRYLIKTRGQQVTLSCSPISGHRSVSWYQQTPGQGLQFLFEYFSETQRNKGNFPGRFSGRQFSNSRSEMNVSTLELGDSALYLCASSGGPGDSGNTIYFGEGSWLTVV.

The rearrangement uses TRBV6-5 and TRBJ2-2; tentative D call: TRBD2 (5 bases). V dropped 0 bases and J dropped 4 bases, with 12 bases sitting between them. Germline assignment: CDR1 MNHEY and CDR2 SVGAGI. The CDR3 consists of 16 residues. CDR3 loop: CASSYSVASSTGELFF. In DNA form, the CDR3 reads TGTGCCAGCAGTTACTCGGTGGCTAGCTCCACCGGGGAGCTGTTTTTT.